This T cell receptor (beta chain) is from a study of OX40 agonist ivuxolimab in advanced cancers. Sequencing was performed with immunoSEQ multiplex PCR; in TCRdb, only in-frame clones are kept and a portion is missing. The data show approximately 60,000 clones, approximately 85% seen once. V shed 3 bases and J 6 bases; nucleotides not matched to a gene: 14. CDR1 is SGDLS and CDR2 is YYNGEE in the germline V gene. The CDR3 sequence is 18 residues long. The sample holds one count of this clone. This rearrangement joins TRBV9 to TRBJ2-6, with TRBD1 identical over 8 bases. The sequencing used CD4+ or CD8+ T cells sorted from blood, collected in a trial of the OX40 agonist ivuxolimab. The receptor comes from an adult with an advanced solid tumor such as melanoma, head and neck, liver or kidney cancer. The CDR3 reads CASSALQGGPRLANVLTF. The CDR3 DNA reads TGTGCCAGCAGCGCCTTACAGGGGGGCCCTCGTTTGGCCAACGTCCTGACTTTC.